Here is one T cell receptor (beta chain) with its context. The antigen remains unidentified. Germline V lookup: CDR1 SGHTS, CDR2 YDEGEE. The length of the CDR3 is 15 residues. With 4 bases clipped from V and 4 bases from J, the junction kept 7 bases outside the gene matches. Time point of the sample: blood 2 weeks post-SBRT. Treatment defined: 15 Gy SBRT to primary tumor, nephrectomy 4 weeks later. After SBRT, blood was collected at 2 and 4 weeks, plus baseline. Generated by immunoSEQ multiplex PCR, the TCRdb table keeps only in-frame clones and is missing some. Of roughly 130,000 clones in the sample, more than 75% are singletons; the top ten hold around 6%. These data come from a study of radiation and T cells in renal cell carcinoma. Study as a whole: Nephrectomy followed 15 Gy stereotactic body radiation by 4 weeks. Study-level points and caveats: Top tumor clonotypes rose in blood 2 weeks post-radiation, then contracted. Without pretreatment biopsies, baseline tumor clonotype presence was undetermined.

Sequenced material: blood, taken from a patient whose treatment included radiotherapy and nephrectomy. The TCR was taken from a woman in her seventies with renal cell carcinoma. The chain is built from TRBV5-8 and TRBJ2-3, with TRBD1 matching 9 bases. The chain's CDR3 is CASSIGTGWADTQYF. CDR3 nucleotide sequence: TGTGCCAGCAGCATAGGGACAGGGTGGGCAGATACGCAGTATTTT.